The 20 T cell receptor beta chains in this list originate from one sample, sequenced in a study of response to subunit inactivated influenza vaccine. TCRdb re-called the RT-PCR reads with MiXCR, one entry per CDR3 protein. The data show 650,000 to 800,000 distinct CDR3 sequences, around 20% seen once. The sample was PBMCs from blood, taken 5 days after vaccination. The receptors were sampled from a man between 45 and 60 years old who received an inactivated influenza vaccine.

In its sample, this clonotype was seen a few times. The CDR3 is CASSPRDRKETQYF. DNA for the CDR3: TGCGCCAGCAGCCCTCGGGACCGCAAAGAGACCCAGTACTTC. V is TRBV5-1 and J is TRBJ2-5, with D perhaps TRBD1 or TRBD2 (5 bases each). Between the trimmed V and J ends, which lost 4 bases and 3 bases, there was a span of 13 bases. Per the germline V gene, CDR1 is SGHRS and CDR2 is YFSETQ. The CDR3 spans 14 residues.

In this sample, this clonotype turned up a few times. The CDR3 reads CASSFAGGPYEQYF. The CDR3 nucleotides read TGTGCCAGCAGTTTTGCGGGAGGACCCTACGAGCAGTACTTC. The chain uses TRBV12-3 or TRBV12-4 and TRBJ2-7, with 8 bases aligning to TRBD2. With 3 bases clipped from V and 2 bases from J, the junction kept 3 bases outside the gene matches. The CDR3 contains 14 residues.

This clonotype appeared a few times. V is TRBV6-2 or TRBV6-3 and J is TRBJ2-3; the D is unclear. Trimming removed 7 bases from V and 0 bases from J, with 14 bases in between. The CDR3 is made up of 15 amino acids. Germline values: CDR1 MNHEY, CDR2 SVGEGT. The CDR3 here is CASTRQLGSTDTQYF. For the CDR3, the DNA is TGTGCCAGCACCAGGCAACTGGGAAGCACAGATACGCAGTATTTT.

The V gene is TRBV4-1, the J gene TRBJ2-7; D gene uncertain. The V end lost 3 bases, the J end lost 5 bases, and 14 bases lay between the germline ends. Germline CDR1 reads MGHRA; CDR2 reads YSYEKL. This CDR3 is built from 14 residues. The CDR3 region has the DNA TGCGCCAGCAGCCACCCAATGGCAGGAGACGAGCAGTACTTC. It specifies CASSHPMAGDEQYF.

This rearrangement joins TRBV30 to TRBJ1-2, with D unresolved. The V and J ends lost 2 bases and 2 bases respectively, with 6 bases between them. Per germline, CDR1 GTSNPN and CDR2 SVGIG (reference sequence). This CDR3 has 12 residues. CDR3 loop: CAWSTPNYGYTF. The CDR3 DNA sequence: TGTGCCTGGAGTACCCCCAACTATGGCTACACCTTC.

This clonotype was counted at least ten times. This chain joins TRBV10-3 and TRBJ2-7; no clear D gene. Germline CDR1 is ENHRY and CDR2 is SYGVKD. This CDR3 spans 13 amino acids. V was pared by 0 bases and J by 2 bases, with 5 bases between. As DNA, the CDR3 is TGTGCCATCAGTGAGTCGAGGACCTACGAGCAGTACTTC. The encoded protein is CAISESRTYEQYF.

This clonotype has only a few counts. The chain is built from TRBV6-5 and TRBJ2-5; TRBD1 or TRBD2 may be the D gene (5 bases each). Trimming pared 4 bases from V and 3 bases from J, leaving 15 bases between. CDR1 and CDR2 (germline): MNHEY, SVGAGI. The CDR3 has 15 residues. Written as DNA, the CDR3 is TGTGCCAGCAGTTTCGTCGCCGGGACGGAAGAGACCCAGTACTTC. As protein: CASSFVAGTEETQYF.

The V call is TRBV27, the J call TRBJ2-7, with a possible D match to TRBD2 (7 bases). Germline CDR1 is MNHEY and CDR2 is SMNVEV (reference sequence). Trimming left V 5 bases short and J 2 bases short, with 19 bases between. CDR3 length equals 16 residues. CDR3 residues: CASSRLFRGAPYEQYF. The CDR3 DNA is TGTGCCAGCAGTCGTCTTTTCCGGGGGGCCCCCTACGAGCAGTACTTC.

The sample holds a few counts of this clonotype. The chain uses TRBV15 and TRBJ1-2; 7 bases are a match to TRBD1. The J segment lost 5 bases and the V segment lost 2 bases, leaving 5 bases of the junction unmatched. Germline CDR1 is LNHNV and CDR2 is YYDKDF (reference sequence). The CDR3 contains 14 residues. CDR3 sequence: CATSRTGTEYGYTF. The DNA of the CDR3 is TGTGCCACCAGCAGAACCGGGACAGAGTATGGCTACACCTTC.

The chain has TRBV2 and TRBJ2-1; 10 bases map to TRBD2. V trimming: 8 bases; J trimming: 7 bases; junction bases outside the gene matches: 5. The CDR3 is 13 amino acids. Per the germline V gene, CDR1 is SNHLY and CDR2 is FYNNEI. In nucleotides, the CDR3 is TGTGCCAGCGCTAGCGGGAGAAGAAATGAGCAGTTCTTC. Translation gives CASASGRRNEQFF.

The chain combines TRBV25-1 with TRBJ2-1; D might be TRBD2 (5 bases). V was shortened by 4 bases and J by 4 bases, with 17 bases between the two germline ends. The germline CDR1 and CDR2 sequences are MGHDK and SYGVNS. This CDR3 has 16 residues. The CDR3 sequence: CASSVYTSGEYNEQFF. DNA for the CDR3: TGTGCCAGCAGTGTTTATACGAGCGGAGAGTACAATGAGCAGTTCTTC.

This clonotype was counted only a few times. V and J are TRBV10-2 and TRBJ2-1; the D gene is possibly TRBD1 (6 bases). Between the trimmed V and J ends, which lost 7 bases and 1 base, there was a span of 14 bases. The CDR3 extends over 15 amino acids. Per the germline V gene, CDR1 is WSHSY and CDR2 is SAAADI. As DNA, the CDR3 is TGCGCCAGCACGGAGAGGGGGTCATCCTACAATGAGCAGTTCTTC. Translated, it gives CASTERGSSYNEQFF.

This sequence joins TRBV12-3 or TRBV12-4 and TRBJ1-1; no definite D call. V lost 2 bases and J 1 base, leaving 8 bases between the germline ends. The CDR3 is made up of 14 amino acids. CDR3: CASSLSVRNTEAFF. The CDR3 nucleotides read TGTGCCAGCAGTTTAAGTGTCAGGAACACTGAAGCTTTCTTT.

The V gene is TRBV13, the J gene TRBJ2-1; the D gene could be TRBD1 or TRBD2 (5 bases each). Germline V gene data show CDR1 as PRHDT and CDR2 as FYEKMQ (reference sequence). Trimming shortened V by 0 bases and J by 5 bases, and 17 bases separated the two germline ends. The CDR3 runs 17 residues. The CDR3 sequence: CASSLGSLTRGHNEQFF. CDR3 coding DNA: TGTGCCAGCAGCTTAGGGTCTCTCACCCGGGGACACAATGAGCAGTTCTTC. The full variable domain, rest sourced from reference TRBV13 and TRBJ2-1, is AAGVIQSPRHLIKEKRETATLKCYPIPRHDTVYWYQQGPGQDPQFLISFYEKMQSDKGSIPDRFSAQQFSDYHSELNMSSLELGDSALYFCASSLGSLTRGHNEQFFGPGTRLTVL.

This clonotype was recorded at least ten times. The junction departs from the called germline gene at one end, perhaps through a read error. The CDR3 is CSASGLAGRTDTQYF. The DNA of the CDR3 is TGCAGTGCTTCCGGACTAGCGGGACGCACAGATACGCAGTATTTC. The V gene is TRBV20-1, the J gene TRBJ2-3; 12 bases fit TRBD2. The V gene's germline CDR1 is DFQATT and CDR2 SNEGSKA (reference sequence). CDR3 length: 15 amino acids.

V is TRBV20-1 and J is TRBJ2-7; 12 bases align to TRBD1. Germline V CDR1 and CDR2: DFQATT, SNEGSKA (reference sequence). This CDR3 region has 12 residues. The DNA of the CDR3 is TGCCGTGTGGGACAGGGGGCGCGCGAGCAGTACTTC. Protein sequence: CRVGQGAREQYF.

The chain couples TRBV5-8 to TRBJ2-7, with 7 bases that match TRBD1. The CDR3 is 16 residues long. Per germline, CDR1 SGHTS and CDR2 YDEGEE. V dropped 4 bases and J dropped 0; count of bases not matched to a gene: 10. DNA for the CDR3: TGTGCCAGCAGCAAACCAGGGGGTTACGGCTCCTACGAGCAGTACTTC. This translates into CASSKPGGYGSYEQYF.

The rearrangement joins TRBV6-1 to TRBJ2-5; D call uncertain. This CDR3 comprises 15 residues. Trimming removed 7 bases from V and 5 bases from J, with 20 bases in between. From germline, CDR1 is MNHNS and CDR2 SASEGT. CDR3 in amino acids: CASTPGAWTRETQYF. The CDR3 bases are TGTGCCAGCACTCCTGGCGCCTGGACGAGGGAGACCCAGTACTTC.

This clonotype has only a few counts. This chain connects TRBV2 to TRBJ2-5; TRBD1 matches at 7 bases. Per the germline V gene, CDR1 is SNHLY and CDR2 is FYNNEI. The V segment lost 1 base and the J segment 5 bases; nucleotides outside the gene matches: 4. This CDR3 region has 14 residues. The chain's CDR3 is CASSEEGQWETQYF. The CDR3 DNA reads as TGTGCCAGCAGTGAAGAGGGACAGTGGGAGACCCAGTACTTC.

The J gene is TRBJ2-1, the V gene TRBV11-2, with 10 nucleotides matching TRBD2. V trimming: 6 bases; J trimming: 7 bases; junction bases outside the gene matches: 6. Germline V lookup: CDR1 SGHAT, CDR2 FQNNGV. This CDR3 is built from 14 residues. For the CDR3, the DNA is TGTGCCAGCAGTCCTAGCGGGAGTAGGAATGAGCAGTTCTTC. It specifies CASSPSGSRNEQFF. Based on the CDR3 plus reference TRBV11-2 and TRBJ2-1, the full variable domain is EAGVAQSPRYKIIEKRQSVAFWCNPISGHATLYWYQQILGQGPKLLIQFQNNGVVDDSQLPKDRFSAERLKGVDSTLKIQPAKLEDSAVYLCASSPSGSRNEQFFGPGTRLTVL.